A selection of T cell receptor beta chains follows, all from one sample in a study of regulatory T cells in long-lasting Graves disease. In TCRdb, the multiplex PCR reads were re-called with MiXCR into one record per CDR3 protein. The table has some 300,000 distinct CDR3 sequences, 22% seen once. Sample: peripheral blood mononuclear cells (PBMCs), taken when the disease was refractory, from a patient treated with antithyroid drugs. The receptors come from a female donor with Graves disease. Each CDR3 is given with its conserved first and last residue. The D gene is left open where the match is weak. Where a row states a size, it is once, few, many or the class of an expanded clone; other rows omit it.

D | J | V | size | DNA | CDR3
- | TRBJ2-1 | TRBV5-5 | - | TGTGCCAGCAGGCCGGGGAGATCCTACAATGAGCAGTTCTTC | CASRPGRSYNEQFF
TRBD2 | TRBJ2-3 | TRBV28 | few | TGTGCCAGCAGTTTAAGGGCGGGAGCTGCAGATACGCAGTATTTT | CASSLRAGAADTQYF
TRBD2 | TRBJ2-3 | TRBV2 | few | TGTGCCAGCAGTGTCCTAGCGGGACGCACAGATACGCAGTATTTT | CASSVLAGRTDTQYF
- | TRBJ2-5 | TRBV4-3 | - | TGCGCCAGCAGCCAAGGGGTTACGAGGCGGTACCAAGAGACCCAGTACTTC | CASSQGVTRRYQETQYF
- | TRBJ1-1 | TRBV27 | many | TGTGCCAGCAGTTTATTAGGGGCCACTGAAGCTTTCTTT | CASSLLGATEAFF
- | TRBJ1-2 | TRBV6-9 | few | TGTGCCAGCAGTTACGGTCGGGGAAATGGCTACACCTTC | CASSYGRGNGYTF
TRBD1 | TRBJ2-7 | TRBV20-1 | - | TGCAGTGCTAGAGACGGACAGGGGGCATTGTACGAGCAGTACTTC | CSARDGQGALYEQYF
TRBD1 | TRBJ2-5 | TRBV12-3/TRBV12-4 | many | TGTGCCAGCAGTATCGGACAGGGGGCTGGGGAGACCCAGTACTTC | CASSIGQGAGETQYF
- | TRBJ2-3 | TRBV18 | - | TGTGCCAGCTCAAAAAACAGGGATAGCACAGATACGCAGTATTTT | CASSKNRDSTDTQYF
- | TRBJ2-7 | TRBV20-1 | few | TGCAGTGCTAGAGATGCAACAGCCATGTTCTACGAGCAGTACTTC | CSARDATAMFYEQYF
- | TRBJ2-5 | TRBV3-1 | many | TGTGCCAGCAGCCAAGGGAGGTGGGAGACCCAGTACTTC | CASSQGRWETQYF
TRBD1 | TRBJ2-7 | TRBV6-1 | few | TGTGCCAGCAGTCCCAGGACAGGGGACTCCTACGAGCAGTACTTC | CASSPRTGDSYEQYF
- | TRBJ2-1 | TRBV3-1 | many | TGTGCCAGCAGCCAGGGGAGGAGTACGGGCAATGAGCAGTTCTTC | CASSQGRSTGNEQFF
- | TRBJ2-5 | TRBV7-2 | - | TGTGCCAGCAGCTTCCGGGGAGGCGGGGTTCAAGAGACCCAGTACTTC | CASSFRGGGVQETQYF
- | TRBJ2-7 | TRBV15 | few | TGTGCCACCAGCAGAGGTGGAGGATTGGTCTACGAGCAGTACTTC | CATSRGGGLVYEQYF
TRBD1 | TRBJ2-5 | TRBV10-2 | - | TGCGCCAGCAGTGAGGACAGGGACCAAGAGACCCAGTACTTC | CASSEDRDQETQYF
- | TRBJ1-2 | TRBV4-3 | - | TGCGCCAGCAGCCAAGATCGGGGAGGGGCCTATGGCTACACCTTC | CASSQDRGGAYGYTF
- | TRBJ2-7 | TRBV5-5 | many | TGTGCCAGCAGCTTGGGGGGGCCCCGCGACGAGCAGTACTTC | CASSLGGPRDEQYF
- | TRBJ1-5 | TRBV27 | few | TGTGCCACCCAAGAGAGGGGGGGTAGCAATCAGCCCCAGCATTTT | CATQERGGSNQPQHF
TRBD2 | TRBJ2-5 | TRBV28 | many | TGTGCCAGCAGTTCGACTCGACTAGCGTTATACCAAGAGACCCAGTACTTC | CASSSTRLALYQETQYF
- | TRBJ2-7 | TRBV15 | many | TGTGCCACCAGCTCGGGGTTTAGCTCCTACGAGCAGTACTTC | CATSSGFSSYEQYF
- | TRBJ1-5 | TRBV19 | - | TGTGCCAGTAGTATAGTAGCCCAGGGTTATCAGCCCCAGCATTTT | CASSIVAQGYQPQHF
TRBD2 | TRBJ2-1 | TRBV6-2/TRBV6-3 | - | TGTGCCAGCAGTTACGCCGCGGGAGGGGCTAGGGATGAGCAGTTCTTC | CASSYAAGGARDEQFF
- | TRBJ2-7 | TRBV4-1 | - | TGCGCCAGCAGCCAAGTCGGGTCTCCGGACTACGAGCAGTACTTC | CASSQVGSPDYEQYF
- | TRBJ1-5 | TRBV19 | few | TGTGCCAGTAGTATGGGCGTTTACGATCAGCCCCAGCATTTT | CASSMGVYDQPQHF
TRBD1 | TRBJ1-2 | TRBV12-3/TRBV12-4 | - | TGTGCCAGCATACTGGGACAGGGGTCCCCTGGCTACACCTTC | CASILGQGSPGYTF
- | TRBJ2-4 | TRBV28 | many | TGTGCCAGCAGTTTACATGGGGGGTACATTCAGTACTTC | CASSLHGGYIQYF
- | TRBJ2-2 | TRBV28 | - | TGTGCCAGCAGTTTTGTGGGGAACACCGGGGAGCTGTTTTTT | CASSFVGNTGELFF
- | TRBJ2-1 | TRBV7-2 | few | TGTGCCAGCAGCTTAGGTGTCAGCGATGAGCAGTTCTTC | CASSLGVSDEQFF
TRBD2 | TRBJ2-7 | TRBV7-2 | few | TGTGCCAGCAGCTACCAGGGACTATTACCGCTCTACGAGCAGTACTTC | CASSYQGLLPLYEQYF
- | TRBJ1-2 | TRBV5-5 | - | TGTGCCAGCAGACCTTATGAAGAGGAAGTCTATGGCTACACCTTC | CASRPYEEEVYGYTF
TRBD1 | TRBJ2-5 | TRBV7-2 | - | TGTGCCAGCAGCCGCAGGGGGACAGAAGAGACCCAGTACTTC | CASSRRGTEETQYF
TRBD1 | TRBJ2-3 | TRBV7-2 | - | TGTGCCAGCAGCTCCCAGACAGGGCTCTCTCTCTCAGATACGCAGTATTTT | CASSSQTGLSLSDTQYF
TRBD2 | TRBJ2-1 | TRBV7-8 | - | TGTGCCAGCAGCAAATGGGAGGGCCCCGGCAATGAGCAGTTCTTC | CASSKWEGPGNEQFF
- | TRBJ1-2 | TRBV30 | - | TGTGCCTGGAGCCCGGGGGGGGCGAATGGCTACACCTTC | CAWSPGGANGYTF
- | TRBJ1-5 | TRBV27 | - | TGTGCCAGCAGTGATGGGGGGCTACAGCCCCAGCATTTT | CASSDGGLQPQHF
TRBD1 | TRBJ2-7 | TRBV7-9 | - | TGTGCCAGCAGCGTTGACAGGGGACGCTCCTACGAGCAGTACTTC | CASSVDRGRSYEQYF